This entry lists 16 T cell receptor beta chains sequenced from one sample in a study of T cell responses to AZD1222 COVID-19 vaccine. Generated by immunoSEQ multiplex PCR, the TCRdb table keeps only in-frame clones and is missing some. The sample has roughly 180,000 clones; about 90% are singletons. This specimen was peripheral blood, taken on day 0 of MenACWY control vaccination. The receptors stem from an adult in good health.

V gene TRBV25-1 combines with J gene TRBJ1-6; D is undetermined. The CDR3 is made up of 13 amino acids. V shed 4 bases and J shed 7 bases, with 8 bases lying between them. The germline V gene has CDR1 MGHDK and CDR2 SYGVNS. CDR3 DNA sequence: TGTGCCAGCAGTGCCTCAGGAAATTCACCCCTCCACTTT. Its protein is CASSASGNSPLHF.

V is TRBV6-5 and J is TRBJ2-2; 9 nucleotides match TRBD1. V lost 5 bases and J lost 6; bases outside the gene matches: 7. The CDR3 loop spans 15 amino acids. CDR1 is MNHEY and CDR2 is SVGAGI in the germline V gene. The CDR3 DNA follows: TGTGCCAGCAGTCGACAGGGGGTAGTAGCCGGGGAGCTGTTTTTT. Protein product: CASSRQGVVAGELFF.

V usage is TRBV30 and J usage is TRBJ2-7, with TRBD2 matching over 12 bases. V lost 7 bases and J lost 0; bases outside the gene matches: 4. From germline, CDR1 is GTSNPN and CDR2 SVGIG (reference sequence). This CDR3 is 14 amino acids long. This CDR3 is CASSGRAFSYEQYF. The DNA for the CDR3 is TGTGCCTCTAGCGGGAGGGCCTTCTCCTACGAGCAGTACTTC.

The chain joins TRBV28 to TRBJ1-4; a weak D match, TRBD1 (6 bases). Germline V lookup: CDR1 MDHEN, CDR2 SYDVKM. V was cut by 6 bases and J by 8 bases, with 16 bases left in between. The CDR3 runs to 14 residues. The CDR3, as DNA: TGTGCCAGCAGCGGGGACACGGCGGGGGAAAAACTGTTTTTT. This translates into CASSGDTAGEKLFF.

V gene TRBV7-2 combines with J gene TRBJ2-3; D is undetermined. This CDR3 has 14 amino acids. V was trimmed by 1 base and J by 6 bases, leaving 11 bases between them. The germline gives CDR1 SGHTA, CDR2 FQGNSA. The CDR3 nucleotides read TGTGCCAGCAGCTTAGATTCGCGGACGGATACGCAGTATTTT. Protein product: CASSLDSRTDTQYF.

The J gene is TRBJ1-4, the V gene TRBV19, with 7 bases matching TRBD1. This CDR3 is built from 15 residues. Germline assignment: CDR1 LNHDA and CDR2 SQIVND (reference sequence). Losses at the gene ends were 4 bases for V and 4 bases for J; bases not matched to a gene: 6. The CDR3 protein is CASSKEGQFNEKLFF. In DNA, the CDR3 is TGTGCCAGTAGTAAAGAGGGACAGTTTAATGAAAAACTGTTTTTT. The variable domain in full, with the rest retrieved from reference TRBV19 and TRBJ1-4, is DGGITQSPKYLFRKEGQNVTLSCEQNLNHDAMYWYRQDPGQGLRLIYYSQIVNDFQKGDIAEGYSVSREKKESFPLTVTSAQKNPTAFYLCASSKEGQFNEKLFFGSGTQLSVL.

The rearrangement links TRBV9 to TRBJ2-7; 10 bases match TRBD1. The germline CDR1 and CDR2 sequences are SGDLS and YYNGEE. The CDR3 is made up of 15 amino acids. The V segment lost 2 bases and the J segment 2 bases; nucleotides outside the gene matches: 4. The CDR3, as DNA: TGTGCCAGCAGCGTGGGACAGGGGAAGACCTACGAGCAGTACTTC. Amino acids: CASSVGQGKTYEQYF.

V is TRBV11-2 and J is TRBJ2-7, with D maybe TRBD2 (5 bases). Germline CDR1 SGHAT, CDR2 FQNNGV. This CDR3 has 16 amino acids. The V gene lost 0 bases and the J gene lost 4 bases, with 16 bases spanning the gap. CDR3 amino acids: CASSLEASPGVYEQYF. The CDR3 DNA sequence: TGTGCCAGCAGCTTAGAGGCTAGCCCAGGTGTTTACGAGCAGTACTTC. The full variable domain, its missing parts supplied by reference TRBV11-2 and TRBJ2-7, is EAGVAQSPRYKIIEKRQSVAFWCNPISGHATLYWYQQILGQGPKLLIQFQNNGVVDDSQLPKDRFSAERLKGVDSTLKIQPAKLEDSAVYLCASSLEASPGVYEQYFGPGTRLTVT.

The chain carries TRBV18 and TRBJ1-6; D is possibly TRBD1 (6 bases). CDR1 is KGHSH and CDR2 is LQKENI in the germline V gene. Trimming removed 3 bases from V and 8 bases from J, with 11 bases in between. This CDR3 is 14 amino acids long. CDR3 protein: CASSPPGVHSPLHF. The CDR3 bases are TGTGCCAGCTCACCGCCAGGGGTTCATTCACCCCTCCACTTT.

V usage is TRBV7-6 and J usage is TRBJ2-2; possible D gene TRBD1, 6 bases. V dropped 0 bases and J dropped 1 base, with 6 bases sitting between them. The CDR3 loop spans 15 amino acids. CDR1 SGHVS and CDR2 FNYEAQ come from the germline V gene. The DNA of the CDR3 is TGTGCCAGCAGCTTAGCCAGGGGGAACACCGGGGAGCTGTTTTTT. Residues: CASSLARGNTGELFF.

The chain links TRBV30 to TRBJ2-2, with D possibly TRBD2 on 5 matching bases. This CDR3 is 15 amino acids long. Germline V gene data show CDR1 as GTSNPN and CDR2 as SVGIG (reference sequence). Trimming stripped 0 bases from V and 7 bases from J, with 15 bases between. This CDR3 is CAWSVGGLGVGELFF. The CDR3, as DNA: TGTGCCTGGAGTGTGGGCGGGCTTGGGGTCGGGGAGCTGTTTTTT.

V is TRBV6-4 and J is TRBJ1-1; the D is unclear. CDR1 and CDR2 (germline): MRHNA, SNTAGT. V dropped 3 bases and J dropped 5 bases, with 10 bases sitting between them. This CDR3 comprises 13 residues. The CDR3 is CASSDSIGTEAFF. The CDR3 DNA reads TGTGCCAGCAGTGATTCTATTGGGACTGAAGCTTTCTTT.

The V call is TRBV6-5, the J call TRBJ2-7; weak D call: TRBD1 (6 bases). Trimming left V 0 bases short and J 4 bases short, with 13 bases between. This CDR3 region has 15 residues. Germline CDR1 MNHEY, CDR2 SVGAGI. CDR3 nucleotides: TGTGCCAGCAGTTACTCCAGCCTGGACAGTTACGAGCAGTACTTC. Its translation is CASSYSSLDSYEQYF.

The chain has TRBV29-1 and TRBJ1-5; D might be TRBD1 (5 bases). V was shortened by 4 bases and J by 1 base, with 8 bases between the two germline ends. CDR1 is SQVTM and CDR2 is ANQGSEA in the germline V gene. This CDR3 contains 13 residues. CDR3 coding DNA: TGCAGCGTTGTATCAGGGAGCAATCAGCCCCAGCATTTT. As protein: CSVVSGSNQPQHF.

The chain uses TRBV25-1 and TRBJ2-3, with 13 bases fitting TRBD2. Germline V gives CDR1 MGHDK, CDR2 SYGVNS. Trimming took 10 bases from V and 0 from J; bases not matched to a gene: 7. This CDR3 has 16 amino acids. The CDR3, as DNA: TGTGCCACCCTCCTGACTAGCGGGGGGAGCACAGATACGCAGTATTTT. It specifies CATLLTSGGSTDTQYF. The variable domain in full, with the rest retrieved from reference TRBV25-1 and TRBJ2-3, is EADIYQTPRYLVIGTGKKITLECSQTMGHDKMYWYQQDPGMELHLIHYSYGVNSTEKGDLSSESTVSRIRTEHFPLTLESARPSHTSQYLCATLLTSGGSTDTQYFGPGTRLTVL.

The V gene is TRBV7-9, the J gene TRBJ2-1; D possibly matches TRBD1 or TRBD2 (7 bases each). The CDR3 has 14 residues. Per germline, CDR1 SEHNR and CDR2 FQNEAQ (reference sequence). Trimming pared 6 bases from V and 5 bases from J, leaving 14 bases between. The chain's CDR3 is CASRWQGGNNEQFF. CDR3 bases: TGTGCCAGCAGATGGCAGGGGGGGAACAATGAGCAGTTCTTC.